Included here is one TCR beta chain sequence, with context. After removal of 4 bases from V and 4 bases from J, the junction contained 10 bases not matched to a gene. CDR1 and CDR2 (germline): LNHDA, SQIVND (reference sequence). The CDR3 has 16 amino acids. The data derive from a study of blood T cell repertoires in COVID-19. Study at large: T cells, B-cell-depleted T cells, or PBMCs supplied cDNA or gDNA.

Clones were sequenced by immunoSEQ multiplex PCR, and TCRdb holds only the in-frame ones, with some missing. The sample carries some 310,000 clones, roughly 90% recorded once. Sequenced input: peripheral blood. The rearrangement uses TRBV19 and TRBJ2-3, with 8 bases that match TRBD2. The source is a woman aged 40-49 years with COVID-19, enrolled during active disease. In nucleotides, the CDR3 is TGTGCCAGTAGTAGCCCGTTAGCGGGGTGGGCAGATACGCAGTATTTT. This codes for CASSSPLAGWADTQYF.